This TCR beta chain was retrieved from a study of shared clonotypes between healthy human individuals. TCRdb's copy holds only in-frame clones and misses some; the assay was immunoSEQ multiplex PCR. This table holds about 2 million clones, over 85% found once. The naive CD8 subset, CD45RO-negative cells positively selected for CCR7, excluded terminally differentiated effector memory CD45RA+ cells. The TCR sequence derives from a young man in good health. Material for sequencing was naive CD8+ T cells sorted from blood.

DNA of the CDR3: TGTGCCAGCAGCTTACTAGCGGGAGACTACAATGAGCAGTTCTTC. Protein product: CASSLLAGDYNEQFF. The chain carries TRBV7-9 and TRBJ2-1; 10 bases fit TRBD2. The germline V gene encodes CDR1 SEHNR and CDR2 FQNEAQ (reference sequence). The CDR3 has 15 amino acids. Trimming took 2 bases from V and 3 from J; bases not matched to a gene: 1.